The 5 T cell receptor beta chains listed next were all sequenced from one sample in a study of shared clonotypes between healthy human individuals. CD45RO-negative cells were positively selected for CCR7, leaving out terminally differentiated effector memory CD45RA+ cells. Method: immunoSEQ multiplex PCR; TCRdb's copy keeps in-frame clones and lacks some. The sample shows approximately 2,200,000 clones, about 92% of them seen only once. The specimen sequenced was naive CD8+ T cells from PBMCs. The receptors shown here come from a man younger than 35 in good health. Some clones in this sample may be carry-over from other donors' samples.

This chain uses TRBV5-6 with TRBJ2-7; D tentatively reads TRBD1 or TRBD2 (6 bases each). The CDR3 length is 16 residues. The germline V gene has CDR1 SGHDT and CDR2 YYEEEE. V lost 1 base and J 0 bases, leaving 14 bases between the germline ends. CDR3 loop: CASSLYAGHFSYEQYF. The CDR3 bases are TGTGCCAGCAGCTTGTATGCGGGACACTTCTCCTACGAGCAGTACTTC. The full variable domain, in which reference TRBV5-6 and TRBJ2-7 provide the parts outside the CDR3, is DAGVTQSPTHLIKTRGQQVTLRCSPKSGHDTVSWYQQALGQGPQFIFQYYEEEERQRGNFPDRFSGHQFPNYSSELNVNALLLGDSALYLCASSLYAGHFSYEQYFGPGTRLTVT.

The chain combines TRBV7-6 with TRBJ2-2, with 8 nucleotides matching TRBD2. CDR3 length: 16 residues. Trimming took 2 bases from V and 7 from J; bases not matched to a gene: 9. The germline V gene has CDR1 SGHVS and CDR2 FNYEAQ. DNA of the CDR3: TGTGCCAGCAGCTTAAATCCAGCGGGAGCGGACGGGGAGCTGTTTTTT. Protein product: CASSLNPAGADGELFF. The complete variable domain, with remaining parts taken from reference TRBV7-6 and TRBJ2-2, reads GAGVSQSPRYKVTKRGQDVALRCDPISGHVSLYWYRQALGQGPEFLTYFNYEAQQDKSGLPNDRFSAERPEGSISTLTIQRTEQRDSAMYRCASSLNPAGADGELFFGEGSRLTVL.

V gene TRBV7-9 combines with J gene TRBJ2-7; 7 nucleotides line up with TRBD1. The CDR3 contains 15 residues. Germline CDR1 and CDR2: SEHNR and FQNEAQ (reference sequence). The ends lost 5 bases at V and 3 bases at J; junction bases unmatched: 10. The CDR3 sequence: CASSPIRTGNYEQYF. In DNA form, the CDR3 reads TGTGCCAGCAGCCCGATAAGGACAGGAAACTACGAGCAGTACTTC.

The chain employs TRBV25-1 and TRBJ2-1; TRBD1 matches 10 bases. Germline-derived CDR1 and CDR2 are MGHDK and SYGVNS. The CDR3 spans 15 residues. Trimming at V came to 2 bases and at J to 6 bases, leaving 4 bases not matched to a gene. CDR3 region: CASSEGTGVRNEQFF. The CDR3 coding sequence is TGTGCCAGCAGTGAAGGGACAGGGGTCCGCAATGAGCAGTTCTTC. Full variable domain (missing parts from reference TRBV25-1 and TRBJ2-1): EADIYQTPRYLVIGTGKKITLECSQTMGHDKMYWYQQDPGMELHLIHYSYGVNSTEKGDLSSESTVSRIRTEHFPLTLESARPSHTSQYLCASSEGTGVRNEQFFGPGTRLTVL.

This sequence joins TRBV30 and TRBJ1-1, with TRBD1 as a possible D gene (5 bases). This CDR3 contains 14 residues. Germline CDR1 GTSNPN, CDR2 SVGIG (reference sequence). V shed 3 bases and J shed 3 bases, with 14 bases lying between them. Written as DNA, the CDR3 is TGTGCCTGGAGCCCCGGGACGCCCGACACTGAAGCTTTCTTT. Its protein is CAWSPGTPDTEAFF.